A single sample is the source of the 26 T cell receptor beta chains below, sequenced in a study of T cell changes during pregnancy in multiple sclerosis. Clones were sequenced by immunoSEQ multiplex PCR, and TCRdb holds only the in-frame ones, with some missing. The sample carries more than 90,000 clones, 92% recorded once. The sequences come from peripheral blood, collected in the third trimester of pregnancy. These receptor sequences come from a female donor with multiple sclerosis, enrolled in a pregnancy study.

V gene TRBV18 combines with J gene TRBJ2-5; no definite D call. CDR1 and CDR2 (germline): KGHSH, LQKENI. Trimming left V 5 bases short and J 4 bases short, with 11 bases between. The CDR3 totals 13 residues. The CDR3 loop reads CASSTTAGETQYF. The CDR3 region has the DNA TGTGCCAGCTCAACCACCGCCGGAGAGACCCAGTACTTC.

This clone came up once. This chain connects TRBV5-1 to TRBJ1-1; 7 bases align to TRBD1. The CDR3 sequence is 13 residues long. Germline lookup yields CDR1 SGHRS and CDR2 YFSETQ. The J segment lost 3 bases and the V segment lost 5 bases, leaving 4 bases of the junction unmatched. In nucleotides, the CDR3 is TGCGCCAGCAGTTCCGGGACAGACACTGAAGCTTTCTTT. Translating gives CASSSGTDTEAFF. Complete variable domain (other parts from reference TRBV5-1 and TRBJ1-1): KAGVTQTPRYLIKTRGQQVTLSCSPISGHRSVSWYQQTPGQGLQFLFEYFSETQRNKGNFPGRFSGRQFSNSRSEMNVSTLELGDSALYLCASSSGTDTEAFFGQGTRLTVV.

A single count supports this clone. The J gene is TRBJ1-2, the V gene TRBV7-8; D gene uncertain. The V end lost 1 base, the J end lost 8 bases, and 14 bases lay between the germline ends. The CDR3 length is 14 residues. The germline V gene encodes CDR1 SGHVS and CDR2 FQNEAQ. DNA of the CDR3: TGTGCCAGCAGCTTAGGGACCCGGGAACGCGGCTACACCTTC. It is translated as CASSLGTRERGYTF.

The V gene is TRBV2, the J gene TRBJ2-7; TRBD1 matches at 9 bases. The CDR3 loop spans 13 amino acids. V lost 7 bases, J lost 5 bases, and 6 bases stayed unmatched. The V gene's germline CDR1 is SNHLY and CDR2 FYNNEI. This CDR3 reads CASKGTGINEQYF. The CDR3, as DNA: TGTGCCAGCAAAGGGACAGGGATCAACGAGCAGTACTTC.

This chain connects TRBV4-2 to TRBJ2-7; TRBD2 matches 7 bases. This CDR3 is built from 17 residues. V gave up 3 bases and J gave up 4 bases; unmatched junction bases: 15. Germline CDR1 reads LGHNA; CDR2 reads YNFKEQ. This CDR3 is CASSHPPGGTLVYEQYF. Written as DNA, the CDR3 is TGTGCCAGCAGCCACCCCCCCGGGGGGACCCTTGTTTACGAGCAGTACTTC.

The CDR3 nucleotides read TGTGCCAGCAGCAGGGACAGGGGGCGAGGAGTTAACACTGAAGCTTTCTTT. Amino acids: CASSRDRGRGVNTEAFF. The chain has TRBV5-4 and TRBJ1-1; 12 bases line up with TRBD1. Germline assignment: CDR1 SGHNT and CDR2 YYREEE (reference sequence). V lost 4 bases, J lost 2 bases, and 9 bases stayed unmatched. The length of the CDR3 is 17 residues. The full variable domain, completed using reference TRBV5-4 and TRBJ1-1, is ETGVTQSPTHLIKTRGQQVTLRCSSQSGHNTVSWYQQALGQGPQFIFQYYREEENGRGNFPPRFSGLQFPNYSSELNVNALELDDSALYLCASSRDRGRGVNTEAFFGQGTRLTVV.

This chain uses TRBV19 with TRBJ1-6; 10 bases match TRBD1. Looked up from germline, CDR1 is LNHDA and CDR2 is SQIVND (reference sequence). This CDR3 contains 14 residues. The V and J ends lost 4 bases and 10 bases, in that order; junction bases with no gene match: 4. CDR3 protein: CASSTGTGESPLHF. The CDR3 coding sequence is TGTGCCAGTAGTACCGGGACAGGGGAATCACCCCTCCACTTT.

This chain joins TRBV9 and TRBJ2-3; 8 nucleotides match TRBD2. The CDR3 is 15 residues long. The J segment lost 2 bases and the V segment lost 2 bases, leaving 4 bases of the junction unmatched. In germline, CDR1 is SGDLS, CDR2 YYNGEE. The CDR3 DNA is TGTGCCAGCAGCGTGGCGGGGGGCTTCACAGATACGCAGTATTTT. Amino acids: CASSVAGGFTDTQYF.

The chain carries TRBV18 and TRBJ1-2; TRBD1 agrees at 7 bases. The CDR3 runs 14 residues. The V and J ends lost 1 base and 7 bases, in that order; junction bases with no gene match: 6. CDR1 is KGHSH, CDR2 LQKENI, per germline. The CDR3 loop is CASSPQRTGFGYTF. DNA for the CDR3: TGTGCCAGCTCACCACAAAGGACAGGTTTTGGCTACACCTTC.

The V call is TRBV12-2, the J call TRBJ2-1; TRBD1 reflects the table's D call only, with no check against the DNA. TRBV12-2 is termed a pseudogene. The CDR3 covers 15 residues. The CDR3 region is CASRLSEGSHVQEFF. CDR3 bases: TGTGCAAGTCGCTTAAGTGAAGGAAGCCATGTTCAGGAGTTCTTC.

The chain carries TRBV5-1 and TRBJ2-1, with D possibly matching TRBD2 (5 bases). The germline V gene has CDR1 SGHRS and CDR2 YFSETQ. The V and J ends lost 6 bases and 6 bases respectively, with 19 bases between them. This CDR3 comprises 15 residues. The DNA for the CDR3 is TGCGCCAGCAAACCATGGGGTGGGAGCACCAATGAGCAGTTCTTC. It codes for CASKPWGGSTNEQFF.

This clone has a single count. The V and J genes are TRBV6-5 and TRBJ1-2; 10 bases line up with TRBD1. The V gene's germline CDR1 is MNHEY and CDR2 SVGAGI. The length of the CDR3 is 14 residues. V gave up 6 bases and J gave up 11 bases; unmatched junction bases: 12. The chain's CDR3 is CASSPSRDRGRYTF. The CDR3 DNA reads TGTGCCAGCAGCCCCAGCCGGGACAGGGGACGGTACACCTTC.

This clone was recorded only once. This chain links TRBV27 with TRBJ2-1; D not certain. Germline V gene sequence: CDR1 MNHEY, CDR2 SMNVEV (reference sequence). V was pared by 2 bases and J by 2 bases, with 10 bases between. This CDR3 comprises 15 residues. The CDR3 DNA is TGTGCCAGCAGTTTAACCCCGGCGGCCTACAATGAGCAGTTCTTC. Translating it yields CASSLTPAAYNEQFF.

V usage is TRBV28 and J usage is TRBJ2-5, with 8 bases identical to TRBD2. This CDR3 is 16 amino acids long. With V trimmed by 6 bases and J by 2 bases, 11 bases remained unmatched. CDR1 and CDR2 from the germline V gene are MDHEN and SYDVKM. The CDR3 here is CASSGPLAGGQETQYF. CDR3 sequence (DNA): TGTGCCAGCAGCGGCCCATTGGCGGGAGGTCAAGAGACCCAGTACTTC.

The chain recombines TRBV16 with TRBJ2-7, with no clear D. The CDR3 length is 14 residues. CDR1 is KGHSY, CDR2 FQNENV, per germline. V lost 4 bases, J lost 0 bases, and 10 bases lay in between. In DNA, the CDR3 is TGTGCCAGCAGCCCTCAGGTGAGCTCCTACGAGCAGTACTTC. The encoded protein is CASSPQVSSYEQYF.

The chain is built from TRBV9 and TRBJ1-2; 7 bases fit TRBD1. Germline V gene data show CDR1 as SGDLS and CDR2 as YYNGEE. The CDR3 spans 15 residues. Trimming cost V 0 bases and J 3 bases; bases outside gene matches: 5. CDR3 residues: CASSVAGGLDYGYTF. In DNA, the CDR3 is TGTGCCAGCAGCGTAGCAGGGGGTCTCGACTATGGCTACACCTTC.

The chain recombines TRBV11-2 with TRBJ2-7; TRBD1 matches 10 bases. Germline loops: CDR1 SGHAT, CDR2 FQNNGV. The ends lost 10 bases at V and 2 bases at J; junction bases unmatched: 11. This CDR3 contains 15 residues. CDR3 amino acids: CATCPGQGMTYEQYF. CDR3 sequence (DNA): TGTGCCACCTGCCCGGGACAGGGGATGACCTACGAGCAGTACTTC.

The count of this clone is one. The chain recombines TRBV18 with TRBJ1-2; the D is unclear. V dropped 3 bases and J dropped 2 bases, with 13 bases sitting between them. Per the germline V gene, CDR1 is KGHSH and CDR2 is LQKENI. This CDR3 is built from 15 residues. The CDR3 nucleotides are TGTGCCAGCTCACCCCTAAGAGAGAGGAACTATGGCTACACCTTC. It translates to CASSPLRERNYGYTF.

This chain joins TRBV29-1 and TRBJ2-7; 7 nucleotides match TRBD2. Trimming at V came to 4 bases and at J to 2 bases, leaving 2 bases not matched to a gene. Germline V gene data show CDR1 as SQVTM and CDR2 as ANQGSEA. The CDR3 covers 12 residues. The CDR3 coding sequence is TGCAGCGTTGTGGGAGGGACCTACGAGCAGTACTTC. Its translation is CSVVGGTYEQYF.

The chain employs TRBV7-2 and TRBJ2-7, with TRBD2 matching over 14 bases. Germline V gene data show CDR1 as SGHTA and CDR2 as FQGNSA. This CDR3 has 16 residues. The V and J ends lost 5 bases and 2 bases, in that order; junction bases with no gene match: 5. As DNA, the CDR3 is TGTGCCAGCAGCCTCAGACTAGCGGGGGGGCCCTACGAGCAGTACTTC. Protein sequence: CASSLRLAGGPYEQYF.

Only one count was recorded for this clone. The chain combines TRBV9 with TRBJ2-7; TRBD2 is a possible D gene (6 bases). Trimming pared 0 bases from V and 11 bases from J, leaving 18 bases between. CDR3 length equals 14 residues. The germline CDR1 and CDR2 sequences are SGDLS and YYNGEE. CDR3 coding DNA: TGTGCCAGCAGCGTAGATCGCCGCTCGGGGGTTGAGTACTTC. It yields the protein CASSVDRRSGVEYF. Full variable domain (outside the CDR3, taken from reference TRBV9 and TRBJ2-7): DSGVTQTPKHLITATGQRVTLRCSPRSGDLSVYWYQQSLDQGLQFLIQYYNGEERAKGNILERFSAQQFPDLHSELNLSSLELGDSALYFCASSVDRRSGVEYFGPGTRLTVT.

This chain joins TRBV27 and TRBJ1-1, with D perhaps TRBD1 (6 bases). Germline CDR1 MNHEY, CDR2 SMNVEV (reference sequence). The CDR3 sequence is 16 residues long. V gave up 1 base and J gave up 1 base, with 13 bases separating them. The CDR3 DNA reads TGTGCCAGCAGTTTATATATGGGGGCAAGGAACACTGAAGCTTTCTTT. It specifies CASSLYMGARNTEAFF.

The J gene is TRBJ2-3, the V gene TRBV6-1; no clear D gene. V lost 0 bases and J lost 6, with 10 bases in between. The germline V gene has CDR1 MNHNS and CDR2 SASEGT. This CDR3 is built from 14 residues. CDR3 sequence: CASSEAGPSDTQYF. CDR3 DNA: TGTGCCAGCAGTGAAGCTGGGCCTTCGGATACGCAGTATTTT.

This chain uses TRBV27 with TRBJ2-2, with unresolved D. Between the trimmed V and J ends, which lost 7 bases and 0 bases, there was a span of 12 bases. The CDR3 is made up of 15 amino acids. The germline CDR1 and CDR2 sequences are MNHEY and SMNVEV (reference sequence). CDR3 in DNA: TGTGCCAGCACTTCTTCGCGGCCGAACACCGGGGAGCTGTTTTTT. This encodes CASTSSRPNTGELFF.

In this sample, this clone turned up once. The chain links TRBV5-4 to TRBJ2-2; 11 bases fit TRBD1. Losses at the gene ends were 4 bases for V and 4 bases for J; bases not matched to a gene: 3. CDR3 length: 15 amino acids. Germline V gives CDR1 SGHNT, CDR2 YYREEE (reference sequence). The chain's CDR3 is CASSAGQGATGELFF. CDR3 bases: TGTGCCAGCAGCGCCGGACAGGGGGCCACCGGGGAGCTGTTTTTT. Based on the CDR3 plus reference TRBV5-4 and TRBJ2-2, the full variable domain is ETGVTQSPTHLIKTRGQQVTLRCSSQSGHNTVSWYQQALGQGPQFIFQYYREEENGRGNFPPRFSGLQFPNYSSELNVNALELDDSALYLCASSAGQGATGELFFGEGSRLTVL.

V gene TRBV29-1 combines with J gene TRBJ1-1; D not resolved. V was shortened by 2 bases and J by 0 bases, with 7 bases between the two germline ends. This CDR3 contains 13 residues. Per the germline V gene, CDR1 is SQVTM and CDR2 is ANQGSEA. The CDR3 nucleotides read TGCAGCGTTGAATACACGCTGAACACTGAAGCTTTCTTT. Translating gives CSVEYTLNTEAFF.